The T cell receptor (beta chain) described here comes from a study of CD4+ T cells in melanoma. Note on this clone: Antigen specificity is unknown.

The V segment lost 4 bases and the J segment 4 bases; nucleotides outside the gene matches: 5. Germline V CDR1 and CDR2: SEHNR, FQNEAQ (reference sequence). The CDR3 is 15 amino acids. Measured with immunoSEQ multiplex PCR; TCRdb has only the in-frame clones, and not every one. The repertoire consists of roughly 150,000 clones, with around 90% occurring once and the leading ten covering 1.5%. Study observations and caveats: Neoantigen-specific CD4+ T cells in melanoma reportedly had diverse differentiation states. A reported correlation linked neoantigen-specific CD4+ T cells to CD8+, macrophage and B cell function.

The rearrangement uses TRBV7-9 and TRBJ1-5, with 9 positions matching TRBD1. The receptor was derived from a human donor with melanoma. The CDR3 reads CASSSGTGRNQPQHF. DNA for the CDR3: TGTGCCAGCAGCTCTGGGACAGGGAGAAATCAGCCCCAGCATTTT.